The 20 T cell receptor beta chains below come from one sample, sequenced in a study of blood T cell repertoires in COVID-19. Sequencing used immunoSEQ multiplex PCR; TCRdb keeps in-frame clones, though not all of them. The sample lists around 150,000 clones, around 82% seen once, with around 6.1% in the top ten. Sequenced sample: PBMCs or T cells enriched from blood (not recorded which). The origin of the receptors is a man aged 40-50 years who had recovered from COVID-19.

CDR3 sequence reads: CASSLGGHYEQYF. The CDR3 nucleotides read TGTGCCAGCAGCTTGGGGGGGCACTACGAGCAGTACTTC. The chain couples TRBV7-9 to TRBJ2-7, with D possibly TRBD2 on 7 matching bases. With 3 bases removed from V and 3 bases from J, the gap between germline ends came to 9 bases. The CDR3 extends over 13 amino acids. Germline CDR1 reads SEHNR; CDR2 reads FQNEAQ (reference sequence).

V gene TRBV24-1 combines with J gene TRBJ1-2; 8 nucleotides match TRBD1. The CDR3 extends over 16 amino acids. J was trimmed by 3 bases and V by 1 base; bases with no gene match: 6. Looked up from germline, CDR1 is KGHDR and CDR2 is SFDVKD. CDR3 DNA sequence: TGTGCCACCAGTGATTTCACAGGGGGAGTGGACTATGGCTACACCTTC. This encodes CATSDFTGGVDYGYTF.

This rearrangement joins TRBV27 to TRBJ1-2, with TRBD1 matching over 7 bases. Looked up from germline, CDR1 is MNHEY and CDR2 is SMNVEV (reference sequence). CDR3 size: 15 residues. Trimming cost V 6 bases and J 1 base; bases outside gene matches: 8. The CDR3 region is CASRPWTGDNYGYTF. The CDR3 bases are TGTGCCAGCAGACCCTGGACAGGAGATAACTATGGCTACACCTTC.

The chain has TRBV5-1 and TRBJ1-2; TRBD1 matches at 8 bases. The CDR3 consists of 16 residues. V shed 1 base, J shed 4 bases, and the junction held 9 bases outside the gene matches. The V gene's germline CDR1 is SGHRS and CDR2 YFSETQ. The CDR3 here is CASSLSPGQGGYGYTF. The CDR3 DNA reads as TGCGCCAGCAGCTTGTCTCCCGGACAGGGTGGCTATGGCTACACCTTC.

The rearrangement joins TRBV5-4 to TRBJ1-1; 10 bases agree with TRBD1. V dropped 5 bases and J dropped 9; count of bases not matched to a gene: 10. The CDR3 covers 14 residues. CDR1 SGHNT and CDR2 YYREEE come from the germline V gene (reference sequence). The DNA of the CDR3 is TGTGCCAGCAGGGCGGGGACAGGGGCGGGAAAAGCTTTCTTT. It codes for CASRAGTGAGKAFF.

This clone occurred a few times. V usage is TRBV9 and J usage is TRBJ2-3; the D gene is possibly TRBD1 (6 bases). Per germline, CDR1 SGDLS and CDR2 YYNGEE. The CDR3 totals 14 residues. The V end was cut by 4 bases, the J end by 6 bases, with 15 bases between. The CDR3 DNA reads as TGTGCCAGCAGCCCTCTAGGACAGCTGGATACGCAGTATTTT. It yields the protein CASSPLGQLDTQYF.

With respect to this clone: The same CDR3 also results from other DNA sequences found in this sample. The chain combines TRBV7-2 with TRBJ2-3, with 11 nucleotides matching TRBD1. V lost 8 bases, J lost 3 bases, and 4 bases stayed unmatched. The CDR3 consists of 14 residues. Germline values: CDR1 SGHTA, CDR2 FQGNSA. The chain's CDR3 is CASRDRGGTDTQYF. CDR3 in DNA: TGTGCCAGCCGGGACAGGGGGGGAACAGATACGCAGTATTTT.

This sequence joins TRBV28 and TRBJ1-2; D not certain. This CDR3 is built from 12 residues. Looked up from germline, CDR1 is MDHEN and CDR2 is SYDVKM. V was shortened by 4 bases and J by 5 bases, with 8 bases between the two germline ends. As DNA, the CDR3 is TGTGCCAGCAGTTACCAGCGGTATGGCTACACCTTC. This sequence encodes CASSYQRYGYTF.

The chain couples TRBV5-1 to TRBJ1-1; D not certain. The V gene's germline CDR1 is SGHRS and CDR2 YFSETQ. V gave up 2 bases and J gave up 1 base, with 6 bases separating them. This CDR3 comprises 13 residues. DNA of the CDR3: TGCGCCAGCAGCTTTACATCGAACACTGAAGCTTTCTTT. Translation gives CASSFTSNTEAFF.

The chain is built from TRBV27 and TRBJ2-5; 13 bases line up with TRBD2. In germline, CDR1 is MNHEY, CDR2 SMNVEV (reference sequence). The CDR3 totals 17 residues. V lost 6 bases and J lost 1; bases outside the gene matches: 8. CDR3 sequence: CASSRTGTSGVQETQYF. CDR3 coding DNA: TGTGCCAGCAGCCGCACCGGGACTAGCGGGGTCCAAGAGACCCAGTACTTC.

V is TRBV5-1 and J is TRBJ2-5; D possibly corresponds to TRBD1 (5 bases). The CDR3 is 14 residues long. Germline V gives CDR1 SGHRS, CDR2 YFSETQ. Trimming removed 1 base at V and 5 bases at J, with 12 bases between. The CDR3 DNA follows: TGCGCCAGCAGCTTGCAGGGTATCGCGGAGACCCAGTACTTC. Amino acids: CASSLQGIAETQYF.

V is TRBV11-3 and J is TRBJ2-1, with 7 bases identical to TRBD1. Trimming removed 5 bases from V and 4 bases from J; junction bases left unmatched: 5. The CDR3 sequence is 14 residues long. Germline CDR1 and CDR2: SGHNT and YENEEA. The CDR3 region is CASSPGQEYNEQFF. For the CDR3, the DNA is TGTGCCAGCAGCCCAGGACAGGAGTACAATGAGCAGTTCTTC.

This chain uses TRBV13 with TRBJ1-6; D possibly corresponds to TRBD1 (6 bases). The V gene lost 3 bases and the J gene lost 9 bases, with 18 bases spanning the gap. Germline CDR1 is PRHDT and CDR2 is FYEKMQ (reference sequence). The CDR3 loop spans 16 amino acids. CDR3 coding DNA: TGTGCCAGCAGCTTGGGGGGGGCCGCCACCGGTTCACCCCTCCACTTT. Amino acid sequence: CASSLGGAATGSPLHF.

This sequence joins TRBV5-5 and TRBJ1-3; unclear D gene. Trimming took off 2 bases at V and 0 bases at J, with 6 bases between the two ends. Germline V gene sequence: CDR1 SGHKS, CDR2 YYEKEE (reference sequence). The CDR3 runs to 14 residues. The CDR3 loop is CASSLQLSGNTIYF. CDR3 nucleotides: TGTGCCAGCAGCTTACAGCTCTCTGGAAACACCATATATTTT.

The J gene is TRBJ2-2, the V gene TRBV25-1; no clear D gene. The CDR3 runs to 13 residues. CDR1 is MGHDK and CDR2 is SYGVNS in the germline V gene. V was cut by 1 base and J by 10 bases, with 10 bases left in between. As DNA, the CDR3 is TGTGCCAGCAGTGAATTCACCAAAGCGGAGCTGTTTTTT. It translates to CASSEFTKAELFF.

J is TRBJ2-5 and V is TRBV5-1; 7 bases are shared with TRBD2. V lost 7 bases and J lost 4; bases outside the gene matches: 1. The CDR3 sequence is 11 residues long. Per germline, CDR1 SGHRS and CDR2 YFSETQ. CDR3 in DNA: TGCGCCAGCTCGGGGGGAGAGACCCAGTACTTC. Translation gives CASSGGETQYF. The full variable domain, its missing parts supplied by reference TRBV5-1 and TRBJ2-5, is KAGVTQTPRYLIKTRGQQVTLSCSPISGHRSVSWYQQTPGQGLQFLFEYFSETQRNKGNFPGRFSGRQFSNSRSEMNVSTLELGDSALYLCASSGGETQYFGPGTRLLVL.

This chain joins TRBV5-6 and TRBJ1-1; no definite D call. From germline, CDR1 is SGHDT and CDR2 YYEEEE. The CDR3 consists of 14 residues. V was clipped by 0 bases and J by 2 bases, with 8 bases between them. The CDR3 sequence: CASSLVGGNTEAFF. The CDR3 DNA is TGTGCCAGCAGCTTGGTCGGAGGAAACACTGAAGCTTTCTTT.

This sequence joins TRBV19 and TRBJ1-2; D remains unclear. Trimming removed 6 bases from V and 6 bases from J, with 17 bases in between. CDR3 length equals 14 residues. From germline, CDR1 is LNHDA and CDR2 SQIVND (reference sequence). The CDR3 is CASRIGGYRDGYTF. The CDR3 bases are TGTGCCAGTAGAATCGGAGGGTACCGCGATGGCTACACCTTC.

The V call is TRBV19, the J call TRBJ1-2, with a possible D match to TRBD1 (5 bases). V was pared by 3 bases and J by 4 bases, with 15 bases between. The CDR3 covers 15 residues. Germline V gives CDR1 LNHDA, CDR2 SQIVND (reference sequence). The CDR3 coding sequence is TGTGCCAGTAGTATTGACAGCGAGTGGCCCTATGGCTACACCTTC. Its protein product is CASSIDSEWPYGYTF.

The CDR3 loop is CAWSRDRGTEAFF. DNA for the CDR3: TGTGCCTGGAGCCGGGACAGGGGGACTGAAGCTTTCTTT. The chain recombines TRBV30 with TRBJ1-1; TRBD1 matches 11 bases. The junction had 2 bases not matched to a gene; V was cut back by 3 bases and J by 5 bases. The CDR3 is 13 amino acids. CDR1 is GTSNPN and CDR2 is SVGIG in the germline V gene (reference sequence).